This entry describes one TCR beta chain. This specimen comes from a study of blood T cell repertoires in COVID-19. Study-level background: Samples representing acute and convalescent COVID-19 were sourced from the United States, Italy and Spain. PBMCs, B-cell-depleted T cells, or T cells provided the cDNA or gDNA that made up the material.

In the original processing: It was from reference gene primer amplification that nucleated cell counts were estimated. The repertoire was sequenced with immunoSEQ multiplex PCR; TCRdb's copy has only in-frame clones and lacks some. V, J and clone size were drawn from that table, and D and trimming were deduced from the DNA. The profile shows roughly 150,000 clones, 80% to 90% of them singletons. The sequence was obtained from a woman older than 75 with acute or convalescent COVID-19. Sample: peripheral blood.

The DNA for the CDR3 is TGTGCCAGCAGTTTAGGGGACAGGGATGGCTACACCTTC. Encoded protein: CASSLGDRDGYTF. The rearrangement uses TRBV27 and TRBJ1-2; 9 bases line up with TRBD1. Germline CDR1 reads MNHEY; CDR2 reads SMNVEV (reference sequence). The CDR3 length is 13 residues. Unmatched junction bases numbered 1, after V lost 2 bases and J lost 6 bases.